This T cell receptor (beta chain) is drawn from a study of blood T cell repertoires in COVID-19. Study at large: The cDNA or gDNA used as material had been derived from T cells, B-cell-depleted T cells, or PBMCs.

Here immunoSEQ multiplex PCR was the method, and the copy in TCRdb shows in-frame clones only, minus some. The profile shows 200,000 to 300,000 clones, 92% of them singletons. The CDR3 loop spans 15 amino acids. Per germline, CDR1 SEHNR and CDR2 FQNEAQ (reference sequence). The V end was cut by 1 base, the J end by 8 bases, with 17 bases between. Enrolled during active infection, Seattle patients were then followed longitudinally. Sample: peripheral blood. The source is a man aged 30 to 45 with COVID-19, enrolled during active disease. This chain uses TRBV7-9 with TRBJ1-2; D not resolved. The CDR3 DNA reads TGTGCCAGCAGCTTAGATTGGAGACCCCTCAGCGGCTACACCTTC. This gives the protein CASSLDWRPLSGYTF. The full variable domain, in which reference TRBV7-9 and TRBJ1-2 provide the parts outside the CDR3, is DTGVSQNPRHKITKRGQNVTFRCDPISEHNRLYWYRQTLGQGPEFLTYFQNEAQLEKSRLLSDRFSAERPKGSFSTLEIQRTEQGDSAMYLCASSLDWRPLSGYTFGSGTRLTVV.